This T cell receptor (beta chain) was sequenced during a study of regulatory T cells in long-lasting Graves disease. Study-level information: The study counted Graves' disease as persistent given over 5 years of antithyroid drugs and positive TSH receptor antibodies.

Time point reported: persistent/refractory GD, antithyroid drugs over 5 years with positive TRAb. TCR sequences were obtained from RNA taken from PBMCs. Diagnosis followed American Thyroid Association guidelines for Graves' disease. The authors built TCR beta libraries using iRepertoire HTBI primers and Arm-PCR of CDR3 regions. From the multiplex PCR reads, TCRdb called clonotypes with MiXCR, one entry per CDR3 protein. The data show approximately 500,000 distinct CDR3 sequences, with roughly a fifth seen just once and about 6.6% held by the top ten. This clonotype was detected a few times. Its antigen is currently unknown. Looked up from germline, CDR1 is SGHRS and CDR2 is YFSETQ. The trim removed 4 bases at V and 3 bases at J, leaving 3 bases unmatched. CDR3 length equals 14 residues. Study-level results: New patients shared around 1,000 public clonotypes, and persistent patients shared more, with fewer than 3,500. The study found TRBV28, TRBJ1-2 and TRBJ2-5 favored in persistent disease.

This sequence was found in a female donor with Graves disease. The V and J genes are TRBV5-1 and TRBJ1-1; 10 bases align to TRBD1. The sequences come from peripheral blood mononuclear cells (PBMCs), collected when the disease was refractory, from a patient treated with antithyroid drugs. CDR3 protein: CASSADRGYTEAFF. The DNA of the CDR3 is TGCGCCAGCAGCGCGGACAGGGGGTACACTGAAGCTTTCTTT.